This T cell receptor (beta chain) stems from a study of blood T cells in healthy people across ages. The study, taken as a whole, reports: TCR beta diversity correlated strongly with naive T cell percentage. Both higher diversity and more naive CD4+ cells marked long-lived donors when set against aged donors.

Combining a sample-barcoded 5' primer with a J-beta primer mix, a second PCR ran for roughly 6 to 11 cycles. Each cDNA molecule carried a tag from a template-switch adaptor that contained 12 random nucleotides. One entry per CDR3 protein results from TCRdb running MiXCR on the 5' RACE reads. The sample holds about 380,000 distinct CDR3 sequences, roughly half seen once. Worth noting for this clonotype: Its antigen is undetermined.

There were at least 6 micrograms of total RNA extracted from every sample. V was clipped by 5 bases and J by 0 bases; unmatched bases: 9. Germline CDR1 is SGHAT and CDR2 is FQDESV (reference sequence). CDR3 length: 16 residues. The J gene is TRBJ1-1, the V gene TRBV11-1; 7 bases fit TRBD1. This TCR came from a man aged 55 to 69 in good health. The source material was blood. As DNA, the CDR3 is TGTGCCAGCAGCGTCCGGGACAGCATCATGAACACTGAAGCTTTCTTT. This gives the protein CASSVRDSIMNTEAFF.